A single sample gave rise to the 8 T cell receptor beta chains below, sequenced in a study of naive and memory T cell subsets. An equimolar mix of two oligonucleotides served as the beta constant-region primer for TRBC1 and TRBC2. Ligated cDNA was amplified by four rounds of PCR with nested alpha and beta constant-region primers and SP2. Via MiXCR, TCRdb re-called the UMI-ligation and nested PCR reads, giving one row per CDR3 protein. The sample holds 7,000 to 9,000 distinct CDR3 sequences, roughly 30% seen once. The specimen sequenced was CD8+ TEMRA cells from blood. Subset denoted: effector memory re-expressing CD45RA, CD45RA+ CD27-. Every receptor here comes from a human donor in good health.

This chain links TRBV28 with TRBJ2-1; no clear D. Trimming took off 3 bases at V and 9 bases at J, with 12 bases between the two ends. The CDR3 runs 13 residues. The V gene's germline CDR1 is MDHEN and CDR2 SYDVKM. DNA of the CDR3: TGTGCCAGCAGTTTCGAGTCTTCGGGTGAGCAGTTCTTC. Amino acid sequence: CASSFESSGEQFF.

The CDR3 loop is CASFVEEGSRPPGNTIYF. The CDR3 DNA reads as TGTGCCAGCTTTGTAGAAGAGGGGTCGCGGCCGCCTGGAAACACCATATATTTT. The rearrangement joins TRBV2 to TRBJ1-3, with D perhaps TRBD1 (5 bases). Germline CDR1 reads SNHLY; CDR2 reads FYNNEI. V lost 8 bases and J lost 2, with 25 bases in between. The CDR3 loop spans 18 amino acids.

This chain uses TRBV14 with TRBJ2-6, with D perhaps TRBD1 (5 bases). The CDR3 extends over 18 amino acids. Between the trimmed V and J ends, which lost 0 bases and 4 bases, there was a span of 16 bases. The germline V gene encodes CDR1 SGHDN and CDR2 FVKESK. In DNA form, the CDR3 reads TGTGCCAGCAGCCAAGACAGGGTGGCATCCCTGGGGGCCAACGTCCTGACTTTC. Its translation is CASSQDRVASLGANVLTF. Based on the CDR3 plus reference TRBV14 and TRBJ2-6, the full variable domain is EAGVTQFPSHSVIEKGQTVTLRCDPISGHDNLYWYRRVMGKEIKFLLHFVKESKQDESGMPNNRFLAERTGGTYSTLKVQPAELEDSGVYFCASSQDRVASLGANVLTFGAGSRLTVL.

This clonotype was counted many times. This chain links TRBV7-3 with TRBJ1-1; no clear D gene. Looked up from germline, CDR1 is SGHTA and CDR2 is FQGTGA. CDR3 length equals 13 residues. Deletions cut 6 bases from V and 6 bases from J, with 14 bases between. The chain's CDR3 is CASRGSPDPEAFF. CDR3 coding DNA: TGTGCCAGCAGAGGATCCCCAGACCCTGAAGCTTTCTTT.

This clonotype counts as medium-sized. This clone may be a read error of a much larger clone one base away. The CDR3 bases are TGCGCCAGCAGCCTAGGTGCTGACGGGGGCAATGAGCAGTTCTTC. It codes for CASSLGADGGNEQFF. The rearrangement links TRBV4-3 to TRBJ2-1; D perhaps matches TRBD2 (6 bases). Trimming shortened V by 4 bases and J by 6 bases, and 16 bases separated the two germline ends. The CDR3 covers 15 residues. Germline V gives CDR1 LGHNA, CDR2 YSLEER.

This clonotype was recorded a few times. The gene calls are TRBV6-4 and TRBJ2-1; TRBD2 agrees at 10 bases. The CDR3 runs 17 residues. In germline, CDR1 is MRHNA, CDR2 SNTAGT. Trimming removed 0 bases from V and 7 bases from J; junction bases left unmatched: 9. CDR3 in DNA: TGTGCCAGCAGTGACTCGCAAAGCGGGGGGGCCGCGAATGAGCAGTTCTTC. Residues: CASSDSQSGGAANEQFF.

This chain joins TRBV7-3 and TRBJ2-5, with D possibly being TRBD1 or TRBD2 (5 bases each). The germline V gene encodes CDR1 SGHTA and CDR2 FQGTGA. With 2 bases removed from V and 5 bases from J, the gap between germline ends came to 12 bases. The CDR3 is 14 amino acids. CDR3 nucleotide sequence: TGTGCCAGCAGCTTAGGTGGGGGTCTGGAGACCCAGTACTTC. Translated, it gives CASSLGGGLETQYF. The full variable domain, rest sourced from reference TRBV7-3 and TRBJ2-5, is GAGVSQTPSNKVTEKGKYVELRCDPISGHTALYWYRQSLGQGPEFLIYFQGTGAADDSGLPNDRFFAVRPEGSVSTLKIQRTERGDSAVYLCASSLGGGLETQYFGPGTRLLVL.

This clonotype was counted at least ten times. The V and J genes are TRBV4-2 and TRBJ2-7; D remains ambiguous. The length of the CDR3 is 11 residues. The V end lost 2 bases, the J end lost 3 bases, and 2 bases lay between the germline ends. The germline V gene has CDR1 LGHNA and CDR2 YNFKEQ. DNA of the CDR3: TGTGCCAGCAGCCAAAACTACGAGCAGTACTTC. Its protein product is CASSQNYEQYF.